The clone carrying this T cell receptor beta chain was observed a handful of times. The CDR3 covers 16 residues. Germline CDR1 and CDR2: SGDLS and YYNGEE. Germline trimming cut 4 bases from V and 5 bases from J; bases unmatched to any gene: 14. These data belong to a study of control samples from healthy donors and cancer patients. The method was immunoSEQ multiplex PCR; TCRdb's version includes in-frame clones alone and lacks a portion of them. The table includes about 150,000 clones, roughly nine tenths detected once. The specimen was blood. The clonotype originates from a man aged 25 to 40 in good health. J is TRBJ2-5 and V is TRBV9; 7 positions match TRBD1. The CDR3, as DNA: TGTGCCAGCAGCTCCATAAGAGGGGGCGGGTTGGAGACCCAGTACTTC. Protein product: CASSSIRGGGLETQYF. The variable domain in full, completed from reference TRBV9 and TRBJ2-5, reads DSGVTQTPKHLITATGQRVTLRCSPRSGDLSVYWYQQSLDQGLQFLIQYYNGEERAKGNILERFSAQQFPDLHSELNLSSLELGDSALYFCASSSIRGGGLETQYFGPGTRLLVL.